This T cell receptor (beta chain) was recovered during a study of low-dose radiotherapy and immunotherapy resistance in tumors. Study information: Over 26 weeks, cohort 2 got 1 Gy every two weeks, reaching 13 Gy.

Priming of first-strand cDNA relied on TRAV- and TRBV-specific primers (covering alpha and beta chains). The authors amplified TCRs for 20 to 25 PCR cycles with a constant-region primer and a V-primer adapter. One entry per CDR3 protein results from TCRdb running MiXCR on the reads. The sample lists roughly 30,000 distinct CDR3 sequences; under 55% were seen once. Noted time point: after trial treatment. Described treatment: LDRT plus nivolumab, ipilimumab, low-dose cyclophosphamide and aspirin (RACIN trial). Donors received a regimen that comprised nivolumab, ipilimumab, aspirin, low-dose cyclophosphamide and low-dose radiotherapy. The source of this sequence is a male donor with gallbladder cancer. Sequencing was performed on PBMCs, taken after low-dose radiotherapy plus immunotherapy.

This chain's CDR3 is CASSHDASRADTQYF. Written as DNA, the CDR3 is TGTGCCAGCAGCCACGACGCCAGCAGGGCAGATACGCAGTATTTT. V usage is TRBV4-2 and J usage is TRBJ2-3, with TRBD1 as a possible D gene (5 bases). The CDR3 runs to 15 residues. From germline, CDR1 is LGHNA and CDR2 YNFKEQ. The ends were cut back, 3 bases at V and 4 bases at J, with 14 bases in the middle.